Below, 27 T cell receptor beta chains from the same sample are listed, as sequenced in a study of blood T cells in healthy people across ages (dated by TCRdb to between 2014 and 2017). Receptor libraries were prepared by 5' RACE. The run used an Illumina HiSeq 2500. The second PCR ran for about 6 to 12 cycles and used a J-beta primer mix along with a sample-barcoded 5' primer. TCRdb trimmed public reads at Q25 via fastp, called clones via MiXCR and kept in-frame beta chains. When rows share a CDR3 protein, they turn into one entry using the most common DNA and genes. The table for this sample lists hundreds of thousands of distinct CDR3 sequences; 25% to 30% of them were counted only once. Of the sample, roughly 28% falls within the top ten clones. Sequenced: blood. The origin of the receptors is a woman in her sixties or seventies in good health.

The table lists this clonotype with a few counts. V usage is TRBV7-9 and J usage is TRBJ1-4; D is ambiguous. Germline V gene data show CDR1 as SEHNR and CDR2 as FQNEAQ (reference sequence). The V end lost 1 base, the J end lost 3 bases, and 3 bases lay between the germline ends. The CDR3 has 13 residues. The CDR3 is CASSLVANEKLFF. The CDR3 coding sequence is TGTGCCAGCAGCTTAGTCGCTAATGAAAAACTGTTTTTT.

The chain carries TRBV7-3 and TRBJ2-5; D is tentatively TRBD1 or TRBD2 (5 bases each). CDR1 is SGHTA, CDR2 FQGTGA, per germline. With 3 bases removed from V and 5 bases from J, the gap between germline ends came to 16 bases. The CDR3 sequence is 15 residues long. DNA of the CDR3: TGTGCCAGCAGCTTCGGATCTTTAGAGGGGGAGACCCAGTACTTC. Translation gives CASSFGSLEGETQYF.

The V gene is TRBV20-1, the J gene TRBJ2-5; D remains ambiguous. V was pared by 4 bases and J by 2 bases, with 17 bases between. The CDR3 totals 15 residues. CDR1 DFQATT and CDR2 SNEGSKA come from the germline V gene (reference sequence). Written as DNA, the CDR3 is TGCAGTGCTACGTTTGGCCGTCCAGGACAAGAGACCCAGTACTTC. It encodes CSATFGRPGQETQYF.

This chain connects TRBV3-1 to TRBJ2-2; 7 positions match TRBD1. There are 16 residues in the CDR3. The V gene's germline CDR1 is LGHDT and CDR2 YNNKEL (reference sequence). V shed 5 bases, J shed 2 bases, and the junction held 8 bases outside the gene matches. The CDR3 bases are TGTGCCAGCAGCTTAAGGCGAGGGGGCAACACCGGGGAGCTGTTTTTT. This codes for CASSLRRGGNTGELFF. The full variable domain, rest sourced from reference TRBV3-1 and TRBJ2-2, is DTAVSQTPKYLVTQMGNDKSIKCEQNLGHDTMYWYKQDSKKFLKIMFSYNNKELIINETVPNRFSPKSPDKAHLNLHINSLELGDSAVYFCASSLRRGGNTGELFFGEGSRLTVL.

The chain employs TRBV20-1 and TRBJ2-1; 8 bases align to TRBD2. The end of the DNA is better explained by TRBJ2-5, so the J call may be wrong. There are 15 residues in the CDR3. Germline CDR1 DFQATT, CDR2 SNEGSKA (reference sequence). The CDR3 here is CSARAASGSSGAQYF. CDR3 bases: TGCAGTGCTAGAGCTGCTAGCGGGTCATCCGGGGCCCAGTACTTC.

In this sample, this clonotype turned up many times. The chain recombines TRBV20-1 with TRBJ2-5; 10 nucleotides agree with TRBD2. Germline loops: CDR1 DFQATT, CDR2 SNEGSKA (reference sequence). CDR3 length equals 14 residues. V dropped 6 bases and J dropped 6; count of bases not matched to a gene: 10. The CDR3 reads CSAKGPSGSKTQYF. The CDR3, as DNA: TGCAGTGCAAAAGGTCCTAGCGGGAGTAAGACCCAGTACTTC.

This clonotype appeared a few times. This sequence joins TRBV29-1 and TRBJ1-2, with TRBD1 matching 8 bases. After removal of 6 bases from V and 5 bases from J, the junction contained 8 bases not matched to a gene. Germline-derived CDR1 and CDR2 are SQVTM and ANQGSEA. CDR3 length: 13 residues. In nucleotides, the CDR3 is TGCAGCGTAGACCTTGGACAGGGATATGGCTACACCTTC. Amino acid sequence: CSVDLGQGYGYTF.

This clonotype was recorded a few times. The chain is built from TRBV6-5 and TRBJ2-5, with TRBD2 identical over 9 bases. The end of the DNA fits TRBJ2-7 better, so the J call may be wrong. CDR3 length equals 15 residues. Germline-derived CDR1 and CDR2 are MNHEY and SVGAGI. The CDR3 region is CASRPSLAGLYEQYF. CDR3 coding DNA: TGTGCCAGCAGGCCGAGTCTAGCGGGACTCTACGAGCAGTACTTC.

The J gene is TRBJ1-2, the V gene TRBV20-1, with D maybe TRBD1 (6 bases). Germline CDR1 is DFQATT and CDR2 is SNEGSKA (reference sequence). There are 14 residues in the CDR3. V was shortened by 6 bases and J by 0 bases, with 14 bases between the two germline ends. The CDR3 region is CSAPGQQANYGYTF. Written as DNA, the CDR3 is TGCAGTGCCCCCGGACAGCAAGCTAACTATGGCTACACCTTC.

The chain is built from TRBV6-2 or TRBV6-3 and TRBJ2-5, with a weak D call TRBD2 (6 bases). CDR3 length: 14 residues. Germline V gene sequence: CDR1 MNHEY, CDR2 SVGEGT. Trimming took 8 bases from V and 10 from J, leaving 23 bases between them. This chain's CDR3 is CASFSGDKRVDQYF. In DNA, the CDR3 is TGTGCCAGCTTTAGCGGAGACAAGAGAGTTGACCAGTACTTC.

This clonotype has a handful of counts. The V call is TRBV5-1, the J call TRBJ2-3; D gene ambiguous. The germline gives CDR1 SGHRS, CDR2 YFSETQ. V was trimmed by 2 bases and J by 0 bases, leaving 7 bases between them. The CDR3 runs to 14 residues. The CDR3 nucleotides are TGCGCCAGCAGCTTTGACTTCAGCACAGATACGCAGTATTTT. Amino acid sequence: CASSFDFSTDTQYF. Full variable domain (rest looked up from reference TRBV5-1 and TRBJ2-3): KAGVTQTPRYLIKTRGQQVTLSCSPISGHRSVSWYQQTPGQGLQFLFEYFSETQRNKGNFPGRFSGRQFSNSRSEMNVSTLELGDSALYLCASSFDFSTDTQYFGPGTRLTVL.

A few counts support this clonotype. Its ends do not fully match the called genes, so a read error is possible. V usage is TRBV12-3 or TRBV12-4 and J usage is TRBJ2-5; weak D call: TRBD1 (6 bases). This CDR3 contains 16 residues. The CDR3 protein is CASSPSALTGKETQYF. CDR3 nucleotides: TGTGCCAGCAGTCCCTCCGCCCTTACAGGGAAAGAGACCCAGTACTTT.

This clonotype was observed many times. CDR3 coding DNA: TGTGCCAGCAGCCCAGGTCGGAGGGAGACCCAGTACTTC. This encodes CASSPGRRETQYF. V is TRBV11-2 and J is TRBJ2-1; D is perhaps TRBD2 (5 bases). The J call is in doubt because the DNA end fits TRBJ2-5 better. Germline-derived CDR1 and CDR2 are SGHAT and FQNNGV. This CDR3 is 13 amino acids long.

The chain employs TRBV20-1 and TRBJ2-4; TRBD2 matches at 8 bases. There are 17 residues in the CDR3. Trimming took 2 bases from V and 0 from J; bases not matched to a gene: 9. CDR1 is DFQATT and CDR2 is SNEGSKA in the germline V gene (reference sequence). The CDR3 nucleotides read TGCAGTGCTAGAATAGCGGGACAACCTGTAGCCAAAAACATTCAGTACTTC. Protein sequence: CSARIAGQPVAKNIQYF.

This clonotype has a single count. This chain uses TRBV6-1 with TRBJ1-5; 7 bases fit TRBD1. The trim removed 7 bases at V and 7 bases at J, leaving 13 bases unmatched. This CDR3 contains 15 residues. Germline lookup yields CDR1 MNHNS and CDR2 SASEGT. The CDR3 region has the DNA TGTGCCAGCAAGACGGACAGGCTATCTGGACAGCCCCAGCATTTT. It specifies CASKTDRLSGQPQHF.

This clonotype occurred many times. V gene TRBV20-1 combines with J gene TRBJ2-4; 8 bases fit TRBD1. The CDR3 is 11 residues long. Per germline, CDR1 DFQATT and CDR2 SNEGSKA (reference sequence). J lost 6 bases, V lost 6 bases, and 1 base had no gene match. The CDR3 sequence: CSAGQGNIQYF. CDR3 in DNA: TGCAGTGCAGGACAGGGAAACATTCAGTACTTC.

This clonotype has only a few counts. This CDR3 is CASKTGRLDGEQYF. CDR3 DNA sequence: TGTGCCAGCAAGACCGGGAGGTTGGATGGCGAGCAGTACTTC. This chain uses TRBV6-1 with TRBJ2-7; TRBD2 agrees at 7 bases. The J segment lost 6 bases and the V segment lost 7 bases, leaving 12 bases of the junction unmatched. Germline V gives CDR1 MNHNS, CDR2 SASEGT. The CDR3 extends over 14 amino acids.

There are many counts of this clonotype. This chain uses TRBV5-1 with TRBJ2-5; D gene uncertain. Trimming pared 5 bases from V and 6 bases from J, leaving 11 bases between. The CDR3 extends over 12 amino acids. The germline CDR1 and CDR2 sequences are SGHRS and YFSETQ. In nucleotides, the CDR3 is TGCGCCAGCAGTGACTTTATGAAGACCCAGTACTTC. Residues: CASSDFMKTQYF. Looking up the rest from reference TRBV5-1 and TRBJ2-5 gives the full variable domain: KAGVTQTPRYLIKTRGQQVTLSCSPISGHRSVSWYQQTPGQGLQFLFEYFSETQRNKGNFPGRFSGRQFSNSRSEMNVSTLELGDSALYLCASSDFMKTQYFGPGTRLLVL.

Ten or more counts support this clonotype. The gene calls are TRBV4-2 and TRBJ2-5, with 8 bases identical to TRBD1. Germline V gene data show CDR1 as LGHNA and CDR2 as YNFKEQ. V shed 3 bases and J 3 bases; nucleotides not matched to a gene: 3. The CDR3 sequence is 14 residues long. CDR3 sequence: CASSQLGQEETQYF. As DNA, the CDR3 is TGTGCCAGCAGCCAGTTGGGACAGGAAGAGACCCAGTACTTC.

There are many counts of this clonotype. This sequence joins TRBV10-3 and TRBJ2-1; D tentatively fits TRBD1 or TRBD2 (5 bases each). V lost 4 bases, J lost 2 bases, and 9 bases lay in between. The germline CDR1 and CDR2 sequences are ENHRY and SYGVKD. The CDR3 covers 14 residues. This CDR3 reads CAISVGGTYNEQFF. The CDR3 DNA reads TGTGCCATCAGTGTTGGGGGAACCTACAATGAGCAGTTCTTC.

This clonotype has a handful of counts. The CDR3 protein is CASSPGGTFYNEQFF. In DNA, the CDR3 is TGTGCCAGCTCACCGGGGGGAACTTTCTACAATGAGCAGTTCTTC. This rearrangement joins TRBV18 to TRBJ2-1, with D possibly being TRBD2 (6 bases). V lost 3 bases and J lost 3, with 12 bases in between. Germline V gene data show CDR1 as KGHSH and CDR2 as LQKENI. The CDR3 consists of 15 residues.

This clonotype was observed a few times. The chain is built from TRBV18 and TRBJ2-5; 8 bases match TRBD1. Near its end, the DNA agrees better with TRBJ2-7, so the J call may be wrong. The CDR3 has 14 amino acids. Germline loops: CDR1 KGHSH, CDR2 LQKENI. In DNA form, the CDR3 reads TGTGCCAGCTCACCACCCGGGACAGGATACGAGCAGTACTTC. This encodes CASSPPGTGYEQYF.

The table lists this clonotype with a few counts. The chain employs TRBV4-3 and TRBJ1-2; TRBD1 is a possible D gene (5 bases). This CDR3 is 15 amino acids long. The V gene lost 0 bases and the J gene lost 4 bases, with 12 bases spanning the gap. Germline CDR1 reads LGHNA; CDR2 reads YSLEER. This chain's CDR3 is CASSQDFTGVYGYTF. DNA for the CDR3: TGCGCCAGCAGCCAAGATTTTACAGGAGTCTATGGCTACACCTTC.

This clonotype has just a few counts. The rearrangement joins TRBV11-2 to TRBJ2-5; no clear D gene. V was pared by 1 base and J by 2 bases, with 8 bases between. The CDR3 is made up of 14 amino acids. Germline lookup yields CDR1 SGHAT and CDR2 FQNNGV. The CDR3 region is CASSLVSAQETQYF. In nucleotides, the CDR3 is TGTGCCAGCAGCTTAGTCAGTGCTCAAGAGACCCAGTACTTC.

This clonotype occurred a few times. The chain links TRBV7-2 to TRBJ2-5; 7 bases agree with TRBD2. The J call is doubtful: the DNA matches TRBJ2-1 better. The germline CDR1 and CDR2 sequences are SGHTA and FQGNSA. The CDR3 is 16 residues long. The DNA for the CDR3 is TGTGCCAGCAGCTTAGCGGTTTCTGGCGGGAGAGGTGAGCAGTTCTTC. Translating it yields CASSLAVSGGRGEQFF.

This clonotype was observed a handful of times. This chain connects TRBV29-1 to TRBJ2-5, with 11 nucleotides matching TRBD2. After removal of 6 bases from V and 1 base from J, the junction contained 4 bases not matched to a gene. This CDR3 is built from 14 residues. The germline V gene has CDR1 SQVTM and CDR2 ANQGSEA. CDR3 in DNA: TGCAGCGTCCGACTAGCGGGAACCCAAGAGACCCAGTACTTC. Residues: CSVRLAGTQETQYF.

This clonotype turned up a few times. V usage is TRBV6-2 or TRBV6-3 and J usage is TRBJ2-5, with D perhaps given as TRBD1 or TRBD2 (5 bases each). V was trimmed by 6 bases and J by 6 bases, leaving 23 bases between them. This CDR3 contains 16 residues. The germline gives CDR1 MNHEY, CDR2 SVGEGT. CDR3 coding DNA: TGTGCCAGCAGCCCCTGGGAACCCGGGACGTTTAAGACCCAGTACTTC. This codes for CASSPWEPGTFKTQYF.